The T cell receptor (beta chain) described here comes from a study of blood T cell repertoires in COVID-19. Study summary: Material from acute and convalescent COVID-19 was sourced from the United States, Italy and Spain. T cells, B-cell-depleted T cells, or PBMCs supplied cDNA or gDNA.

Clones were sequenced by immunoSEQ multiplex PCR, and TCRdb holds only the in-frame ones, with some missing. The sample includes under 60,000 clones, roughly nine tenths of them seen just once. The CDR3 is 14 residues long. Germline lookup yields CDR1 MRHNA and CDR2 SNTAGT. With 5 bases clipped from V and 5 bases from J, the junction kept 6 bases outside the gene matches. Sample: peripheral blood. The source of this sequence is a human donor in a cohort sampled during active COVID-19. The V call is TRBV6-4, the J call TRBJ2-3; 8 bases line up with TRBD1. This CDR3 reads CASSTQGAGDTQYF. As DNA, the CDR3 is TGTGCCAGCAGTACCCAGGGGGCGGGAGATACGCAGTATTTT.